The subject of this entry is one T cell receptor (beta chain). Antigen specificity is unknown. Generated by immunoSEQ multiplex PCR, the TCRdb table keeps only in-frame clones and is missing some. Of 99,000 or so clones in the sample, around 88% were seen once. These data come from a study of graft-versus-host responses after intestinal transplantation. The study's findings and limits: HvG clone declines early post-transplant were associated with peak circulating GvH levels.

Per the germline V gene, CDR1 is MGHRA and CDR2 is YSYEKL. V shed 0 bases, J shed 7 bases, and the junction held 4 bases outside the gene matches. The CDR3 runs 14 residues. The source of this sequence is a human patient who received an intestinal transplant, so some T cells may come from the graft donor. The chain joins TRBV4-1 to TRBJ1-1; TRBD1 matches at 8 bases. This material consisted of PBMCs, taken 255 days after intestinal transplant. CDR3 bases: TGCGCCAGCAGCCAAGAAGGGGGGACAGGTGAAGCTTTCTTT. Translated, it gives CASSQEGGTGEAFF.